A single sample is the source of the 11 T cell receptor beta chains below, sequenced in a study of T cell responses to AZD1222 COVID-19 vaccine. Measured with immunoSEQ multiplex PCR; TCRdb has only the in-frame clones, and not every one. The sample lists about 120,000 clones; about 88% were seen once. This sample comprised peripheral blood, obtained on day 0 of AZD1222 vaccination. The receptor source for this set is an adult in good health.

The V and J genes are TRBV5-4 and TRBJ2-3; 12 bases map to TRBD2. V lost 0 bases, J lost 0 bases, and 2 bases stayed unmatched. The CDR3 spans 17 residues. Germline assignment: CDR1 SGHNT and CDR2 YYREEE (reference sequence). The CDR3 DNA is TGTGCCAGCAGCTTGGGGACTAGCGGGGTTAGCACAGATACGCAGTATTTT. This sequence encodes CASSLGTSGVSTDTQYF.

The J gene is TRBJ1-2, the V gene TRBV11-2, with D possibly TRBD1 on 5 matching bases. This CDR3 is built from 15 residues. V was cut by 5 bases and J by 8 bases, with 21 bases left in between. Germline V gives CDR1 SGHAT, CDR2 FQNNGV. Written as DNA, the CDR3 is TGTGCCAGCAGCCTCCTCGGGACGGGCCCCGGGGGCTACACCTTC. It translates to CASSLLGTGPGGYTF.

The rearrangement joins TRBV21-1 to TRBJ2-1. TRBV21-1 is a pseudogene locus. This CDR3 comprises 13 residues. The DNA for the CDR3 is TGTGCCAGCAGCAAAGTGAACCACAATGAGCAGTTCTTC. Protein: CASSKVNHNEQFF.

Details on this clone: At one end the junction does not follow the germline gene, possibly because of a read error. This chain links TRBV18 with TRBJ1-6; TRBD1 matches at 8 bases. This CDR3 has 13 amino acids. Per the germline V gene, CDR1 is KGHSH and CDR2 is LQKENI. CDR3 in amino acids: CASSPQGDSPLHF. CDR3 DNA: TGTGCCAGCTCGCCACAGGGGGATTCACCCCTCCACTTT.

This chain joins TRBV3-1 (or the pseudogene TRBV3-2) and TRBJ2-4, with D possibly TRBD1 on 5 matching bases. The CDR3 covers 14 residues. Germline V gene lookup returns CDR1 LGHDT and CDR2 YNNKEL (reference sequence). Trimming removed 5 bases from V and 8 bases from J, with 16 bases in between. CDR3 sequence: CASSLQGAGDIQYF. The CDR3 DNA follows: TGTGCCAGCAGCTTGCAGGGTGCAGGAGACATTCAGTACTTC.

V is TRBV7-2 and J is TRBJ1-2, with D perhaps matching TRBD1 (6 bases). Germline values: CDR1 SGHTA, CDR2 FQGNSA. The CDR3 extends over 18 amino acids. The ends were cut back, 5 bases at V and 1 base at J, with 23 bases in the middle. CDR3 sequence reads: CASSPLGGGAINNYGYTF. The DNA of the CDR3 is TGTGCCAGCAGCCCCCTCGGAGGGGGGGCAATTAATAACTATGGCTACACCTTC. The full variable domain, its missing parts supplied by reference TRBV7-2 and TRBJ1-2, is GAGVSQSPSNKVTEKGKDVELRCDPISGHTALYWYRQSLGQGLEFLIYFQGNSAPDKSGLPSDRFSAERTGGSVSTLTIQRTQQEDSAVYLCASSPLGGGAINNYGYTFGSGTRLTVV.

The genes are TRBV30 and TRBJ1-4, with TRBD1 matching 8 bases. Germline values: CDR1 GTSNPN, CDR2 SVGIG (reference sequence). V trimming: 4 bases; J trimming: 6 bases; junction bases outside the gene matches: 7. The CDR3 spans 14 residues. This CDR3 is CAWNVGQGHEKLFF. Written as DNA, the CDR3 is TGTGCCTGGAATGTCGGACAGGGACATGAAAAACTGTTTTTT.

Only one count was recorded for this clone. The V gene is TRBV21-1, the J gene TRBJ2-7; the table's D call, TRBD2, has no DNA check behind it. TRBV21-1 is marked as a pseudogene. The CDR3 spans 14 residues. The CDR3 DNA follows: TGTGCCACCAGGGGGGGGTGCAGGGCCTACGAGCAGTACTTC. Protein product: CATRGGCRAYEQYF.

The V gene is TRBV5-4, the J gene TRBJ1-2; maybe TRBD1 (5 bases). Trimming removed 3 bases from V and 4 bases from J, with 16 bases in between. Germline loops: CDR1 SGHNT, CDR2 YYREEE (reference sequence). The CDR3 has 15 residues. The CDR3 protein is CASSSRVGVSYGYTF. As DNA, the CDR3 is TGTGCCAGCAGCTCCAGGGTTGGGGTTTCCTATGGCTACACCTTC.

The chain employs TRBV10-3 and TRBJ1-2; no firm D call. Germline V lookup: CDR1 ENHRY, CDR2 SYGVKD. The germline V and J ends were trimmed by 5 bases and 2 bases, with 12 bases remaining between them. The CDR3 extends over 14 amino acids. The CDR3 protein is CAISPSAANYGYTF. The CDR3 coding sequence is TGTGCCATCAGTCCCTCGGCGGCAAACTATGGCTACACCTTC.

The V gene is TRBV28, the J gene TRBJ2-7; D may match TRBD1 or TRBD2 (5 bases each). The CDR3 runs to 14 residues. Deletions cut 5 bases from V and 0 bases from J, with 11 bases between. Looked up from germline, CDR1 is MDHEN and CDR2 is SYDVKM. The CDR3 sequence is CASSLPGASYEQYF. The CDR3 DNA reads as TGTGCCAGCAGTCTCCCCGGGGCCTCCTACGAGCAGTACTTC.